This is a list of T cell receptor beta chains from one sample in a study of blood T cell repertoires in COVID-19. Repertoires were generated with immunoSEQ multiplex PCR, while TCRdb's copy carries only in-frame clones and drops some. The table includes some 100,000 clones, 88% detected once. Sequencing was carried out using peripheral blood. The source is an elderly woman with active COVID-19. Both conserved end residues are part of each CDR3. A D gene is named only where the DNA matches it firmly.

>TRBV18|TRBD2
CASSPGLAGLLGTGELFF
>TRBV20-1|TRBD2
CSASRASGYEQYF
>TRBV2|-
CASNQGVSSYNEQFF
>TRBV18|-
CASSPSGGMRNEQYF
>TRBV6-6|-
CASSTARGSQAQPQHF
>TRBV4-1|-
CASSQDTGTSNQPQHF
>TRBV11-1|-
CASSPSQDRNQPQHF
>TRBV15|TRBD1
CATSSLRRTGGSSYNSPLHF
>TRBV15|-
CATSSLRGHLQETQYF
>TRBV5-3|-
CARSLRLVTDTQYF
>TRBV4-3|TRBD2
CASSQEGGSYEQYF
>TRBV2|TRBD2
CASSGWGLADYNEQFF
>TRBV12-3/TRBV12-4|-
CASGPPGYNEQFF
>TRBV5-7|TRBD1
CASSLRTGSNQPQHF
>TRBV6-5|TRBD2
CASLESGRSTDTQYF
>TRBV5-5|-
CASSSPAGVSSYEQYF
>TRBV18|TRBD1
CASSPTGGAYGANVLTF
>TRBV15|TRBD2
CATSRRLADQETQYF
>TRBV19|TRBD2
CATGLAGRVGSYEQYF
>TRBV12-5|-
CASARSGGNTEAFF
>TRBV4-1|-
CASSPGRGQLYEQYF
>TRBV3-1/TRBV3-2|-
CAGQGPGETQYF
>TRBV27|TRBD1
CASSLRPPGQFKGDTQYF
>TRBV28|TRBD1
CASSTPGQGENQPQHF
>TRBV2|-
CASSVLRGSYEQYF
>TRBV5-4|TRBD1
CASSDRVGEKLFF
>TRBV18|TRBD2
CASSPPSGTHNEQFF
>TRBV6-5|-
CASSYRGGNSPLHF
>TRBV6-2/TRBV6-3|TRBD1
CASSRLTGVAYGYTF
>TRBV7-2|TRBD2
CASSLRTSGRAQYF
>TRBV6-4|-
CARTPLQTAHSNTEAFF
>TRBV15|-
CATSRDQTYGNTIYF
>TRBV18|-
CASSPAGQSKNIQYF
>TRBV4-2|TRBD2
CASSQEGGTSMHTQYF
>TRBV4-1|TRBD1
CASSQAPSRGLYEQYF
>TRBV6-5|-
CASSSRLVAFF
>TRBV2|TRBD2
CASNAPSGRNEQFF
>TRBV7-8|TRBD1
CASSYAGTGRDEQFF
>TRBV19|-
CASSMGARGLFF
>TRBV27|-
CASRPGVGGQPQHF
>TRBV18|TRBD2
CASSPGGSSYEQYF
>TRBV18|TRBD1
CASSPYPGQGYEQYF
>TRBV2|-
CASSEQGRQDTEAFF
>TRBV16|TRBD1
CASSQGSRDRAYEQYF
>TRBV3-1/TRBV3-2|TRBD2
CASSQGTSAFNEQFF
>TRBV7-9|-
CASSSSGNGGYTF
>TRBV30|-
CAWRSTRAGELFF
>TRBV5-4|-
CASSLGRTGPAGYGYTF
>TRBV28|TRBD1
CASSPSVGGTGGYNEQFF
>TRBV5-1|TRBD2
CASSLGSGRLETQYF
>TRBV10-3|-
CAISDKTGETQYF
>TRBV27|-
CASSLLGLSSYEQYF
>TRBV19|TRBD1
CASSAHRGLTDTQYF
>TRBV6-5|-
CASSRGTDTQYF
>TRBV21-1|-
CASSIVEREAGFYMETQYF
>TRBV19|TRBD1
CASGDRAVDTQYF
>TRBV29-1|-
CSVRASTDTQYF
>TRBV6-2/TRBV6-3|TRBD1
CASSGRTGGSYNEQFF
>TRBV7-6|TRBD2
CASSGGAAGVTLTYEQYF